The present TCR beta chain was sequenced within a study of blood T cell repertoires in COVID-19. Recruits, aged roughly 18 to 90 years, lived in 24 US areas. Recovery meant two consecutive negative NP/OP PCR tests, professional clearance, or resolved symptoms. The CDR3 contains 14 residues. V lost 9 bases, J lost 7 bases, and 10 bases stayed unmatched. Germline V gene data show CDR1 as LNHDA and CDR2 as SQIVND (reference sequence). Method: immunoSEQ multiplex PCR; TCRdb's copy keeps in-frame clones and lacks some. The table lists under 250,000 clones, about 80% of them singletons, with about 2% in the top ten.

The receptor was isolated from a man between 60 and 75 years old who had recovered from COVID-19. Material: PBMCs or T cells enriched from blood (not recorded which). The chain employs TRBV19 and TRBJ1-4; 8 bases agree with TRBD1. The CDR3 DNA reads TGTGCCAGCTCCCAGGCAGGGGGCATTGAAAAACTGTTTTTT. Translated: CASSQAGGIEKLFF.